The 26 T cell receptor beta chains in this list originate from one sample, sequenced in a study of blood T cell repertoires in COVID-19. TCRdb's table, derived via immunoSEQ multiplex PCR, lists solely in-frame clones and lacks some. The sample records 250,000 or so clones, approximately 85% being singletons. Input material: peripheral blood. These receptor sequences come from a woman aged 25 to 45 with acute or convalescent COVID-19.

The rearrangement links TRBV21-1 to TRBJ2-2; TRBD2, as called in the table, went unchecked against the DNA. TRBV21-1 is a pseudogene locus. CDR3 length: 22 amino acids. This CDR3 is CASSLTGDLTSGRANSDGELFF. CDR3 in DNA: TGTGCCAGCAGCCTCACAGGGGACTTGACTAGCGGGAGGGCCAATTCGGACGGGGAGCTGTTTTTT.

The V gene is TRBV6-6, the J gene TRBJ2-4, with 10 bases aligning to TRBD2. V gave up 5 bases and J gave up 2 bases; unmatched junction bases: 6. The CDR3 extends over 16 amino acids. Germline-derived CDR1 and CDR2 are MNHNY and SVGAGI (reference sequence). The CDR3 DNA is TGTGCCAGCAGTACGATAGCGGGAGGATCCAAAAACATTCAGTACTTC. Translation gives CASSTIAGGSKNIQYF.

CDR3 protein: CASSSHSSYNSPLHF. The CDR3, as DNA: TGTGCCAGCAGTTCCCATTCCTCCTATAATTCACCCCTCCACTTT. The chain recombines TRBV7-2 with TRBJ1-6; the D is unclear. V was clipped by 6 bases and J by 0 bases, with 9 bases between them. Germline lookup yields CDR1 SGHTA and CDR2 FQGNSA. This CDR3 has 15 amino acids.

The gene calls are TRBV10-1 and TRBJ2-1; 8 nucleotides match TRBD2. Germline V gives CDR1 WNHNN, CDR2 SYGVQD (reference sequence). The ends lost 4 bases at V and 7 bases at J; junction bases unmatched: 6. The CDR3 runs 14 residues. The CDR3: CASSVSGSLNEQFF. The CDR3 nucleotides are TGCGCCAGCAGTGTCAGCGGGAGCTTGAATGAGCAGTTCTTC.

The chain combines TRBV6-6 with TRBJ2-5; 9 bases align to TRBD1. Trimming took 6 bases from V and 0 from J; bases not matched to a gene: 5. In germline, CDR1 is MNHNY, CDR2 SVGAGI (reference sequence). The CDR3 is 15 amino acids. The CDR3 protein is CASSLGQGYQETQYF. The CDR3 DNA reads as TGTGCCAGCAGCCTCGGACAGGGGTACCAAGAGACCCAGTACTTC.

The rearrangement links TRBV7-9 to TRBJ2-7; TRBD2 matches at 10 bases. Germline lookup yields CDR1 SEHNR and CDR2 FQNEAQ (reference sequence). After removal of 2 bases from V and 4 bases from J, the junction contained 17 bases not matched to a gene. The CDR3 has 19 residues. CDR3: CASSLPAARSGRFVYEQYF. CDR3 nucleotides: TGTGCCAGCAGCTTACCTGCGGCACGTAGCGGGAGGTTCGTATACGAGCAGTACTTC.

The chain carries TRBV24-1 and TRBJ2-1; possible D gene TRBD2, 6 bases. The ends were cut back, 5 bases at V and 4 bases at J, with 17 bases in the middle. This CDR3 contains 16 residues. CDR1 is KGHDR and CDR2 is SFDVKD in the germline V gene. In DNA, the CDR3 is TGTGCCACCAGTGTCGGGTCGGGAGAACGTTACAATGAGCAGTTCTTC. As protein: CATSVGSGERYNEQFF.

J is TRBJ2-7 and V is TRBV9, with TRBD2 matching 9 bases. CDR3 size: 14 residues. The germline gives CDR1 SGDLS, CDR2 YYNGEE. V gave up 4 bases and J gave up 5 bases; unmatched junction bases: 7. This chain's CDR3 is CASSPRVAGDEQYF. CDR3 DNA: TGTGCCAGCAGCCCCCGAGTAGCGGGAGACGAGCAGTACTTC.

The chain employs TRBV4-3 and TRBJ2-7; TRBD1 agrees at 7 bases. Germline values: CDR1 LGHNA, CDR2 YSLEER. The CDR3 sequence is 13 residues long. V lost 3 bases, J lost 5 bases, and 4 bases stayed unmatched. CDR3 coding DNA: TGCGCCAGCAGCCACTTAACAGGGGACGAGCAGTACTTC. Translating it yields CASSHLTGDEQYF.

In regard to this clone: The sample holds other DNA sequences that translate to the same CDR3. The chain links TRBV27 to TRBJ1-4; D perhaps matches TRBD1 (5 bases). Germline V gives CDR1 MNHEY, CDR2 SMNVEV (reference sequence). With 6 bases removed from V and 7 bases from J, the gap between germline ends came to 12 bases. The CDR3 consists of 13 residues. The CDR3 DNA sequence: TGTGCCAGCAGAAGGCAGGGCGGTGAAAAACTGTTTTTT. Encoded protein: CASRRQGGEKLFF.

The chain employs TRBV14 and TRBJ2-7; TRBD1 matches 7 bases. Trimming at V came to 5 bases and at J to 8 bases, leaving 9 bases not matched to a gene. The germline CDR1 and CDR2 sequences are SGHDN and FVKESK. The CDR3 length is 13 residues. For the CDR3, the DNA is TGTGCCAGCAGCTCACAGGGACAGACCCAGCAGTACTTC. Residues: CASSSQGQTQQYF. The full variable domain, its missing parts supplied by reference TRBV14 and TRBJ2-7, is EAGVTQFPSHSVIEKGQTVTLRCDPISGHDNLYWYRRVMGKEIKFLLHFVKESKQDESGMPNNRFLAERTGGTYSTLKVQPAELEDSGVYFCASSSQGQTQQYFGPGTRLTVT.

The CDR3 loop reads CASTWGGFSGANVLTF. The DNA of the CDR3 is TGCGCCAGCACATGGGGCGGATTCTCTGGGGCCAACGTCCTGACTTTC. The chain carries TRBV4-1 and TRBJ2-6; D is perhaps TRBD1 (5 bases). The CDR3 sequence is 16 residues long. CDR1 is MGHRA and CDR2 is YSYEKL in the germline V gene. V was clipped by 7 bases and J by 0 bases, with 13 bases between them.

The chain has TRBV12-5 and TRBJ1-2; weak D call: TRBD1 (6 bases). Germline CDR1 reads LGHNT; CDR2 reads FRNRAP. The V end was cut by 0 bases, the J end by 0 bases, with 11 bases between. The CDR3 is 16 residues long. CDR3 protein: CASGLVLDRTNYGYTF. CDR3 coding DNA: TGTGCTAGTGGTTTGGTCCTAGACAGGACTAACTATGGCTACACCTTC.

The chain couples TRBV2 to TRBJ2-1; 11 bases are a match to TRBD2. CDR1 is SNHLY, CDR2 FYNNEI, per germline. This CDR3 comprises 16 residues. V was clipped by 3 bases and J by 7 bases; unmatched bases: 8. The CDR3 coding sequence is TGTGCCAGCAGTGATAGTACTAGCGGGAGAGGGAATGAGCAGTTCTTC. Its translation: CASSDSTSGRGNEQFF.

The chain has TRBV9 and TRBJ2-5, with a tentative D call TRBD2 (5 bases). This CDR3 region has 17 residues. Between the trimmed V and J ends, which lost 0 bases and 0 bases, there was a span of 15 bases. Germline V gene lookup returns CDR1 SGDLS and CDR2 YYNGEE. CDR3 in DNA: TGTGCCAGCAGCGTAGGACGAGGGCCTCTCTACCAAGAGACCCAGTACTTC. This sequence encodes CASSVGRGPLYQETQYF.

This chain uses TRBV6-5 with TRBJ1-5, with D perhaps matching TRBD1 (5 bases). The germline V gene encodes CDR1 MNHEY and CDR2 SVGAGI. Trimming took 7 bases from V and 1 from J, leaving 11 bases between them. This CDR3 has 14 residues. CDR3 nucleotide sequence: TGTGCCAGCACCACGGCAGGGAGCAATCAGCCCCAGCATTTT. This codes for CASTTAGSNQPQHF.

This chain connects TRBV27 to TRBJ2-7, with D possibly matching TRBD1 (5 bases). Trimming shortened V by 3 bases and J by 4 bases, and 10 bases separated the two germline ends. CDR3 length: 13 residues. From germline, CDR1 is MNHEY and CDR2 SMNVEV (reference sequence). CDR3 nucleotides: TGTGCCAGCAGTTTCACAGGTTGGTACGAGCAGTACTTC. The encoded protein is CASSFTGWYEQYF.

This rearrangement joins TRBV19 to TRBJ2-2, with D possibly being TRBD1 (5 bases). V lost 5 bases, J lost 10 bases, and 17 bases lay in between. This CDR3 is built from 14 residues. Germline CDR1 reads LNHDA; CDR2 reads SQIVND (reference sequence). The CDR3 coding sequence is TGTGCCAGTAGTTGGGCAGGGTTGACAAAGGAGCTGTTTTTT. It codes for CASSWAGLTKELFF. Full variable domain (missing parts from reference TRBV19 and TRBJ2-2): DGGITQSPKYLFRKEGQNVTLSCEQNLNHDAMYWYRQDPGQGLRLIYYSQIVNDFQKGDIAEGYSVSREKKESFPLTVTSAQKNPTAFYLCASSWAGLTKELFFGEGSRLTVL.

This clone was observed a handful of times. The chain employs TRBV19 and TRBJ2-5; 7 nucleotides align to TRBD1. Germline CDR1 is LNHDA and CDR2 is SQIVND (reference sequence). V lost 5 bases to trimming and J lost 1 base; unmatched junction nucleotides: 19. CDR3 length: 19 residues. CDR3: CASSPEILTGYNLQETQYF. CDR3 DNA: TGTGCCAGTAGTCCCGAAATACTGACAGGGTATAACCTCCAAGAGACCCAGTACTTC.

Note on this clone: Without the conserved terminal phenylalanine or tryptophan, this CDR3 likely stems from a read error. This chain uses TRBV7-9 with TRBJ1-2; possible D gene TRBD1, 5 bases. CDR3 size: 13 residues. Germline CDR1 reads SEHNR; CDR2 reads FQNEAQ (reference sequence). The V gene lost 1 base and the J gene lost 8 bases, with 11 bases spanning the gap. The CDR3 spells CASSLGGGVGYTL. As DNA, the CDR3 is TGTGCCAGCAGCTTAGGTGGGGGGGTCGGCTACACCCTC.

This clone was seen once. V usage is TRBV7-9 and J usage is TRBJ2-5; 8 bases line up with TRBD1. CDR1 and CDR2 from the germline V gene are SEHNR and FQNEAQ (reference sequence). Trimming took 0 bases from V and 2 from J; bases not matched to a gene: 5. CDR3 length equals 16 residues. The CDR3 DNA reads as TGTGCCAGCAGCTTAGCGACACAGGGGGAACAAGAGACCCAGTACTTC. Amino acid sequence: CASSLATQGEQETQYF.

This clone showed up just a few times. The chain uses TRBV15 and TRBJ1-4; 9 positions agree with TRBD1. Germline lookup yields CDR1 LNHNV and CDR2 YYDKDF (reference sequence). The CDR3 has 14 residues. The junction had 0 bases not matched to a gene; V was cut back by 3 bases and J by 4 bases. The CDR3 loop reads CATSRGQGNEKLFF. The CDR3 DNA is TGTGCCACCAGCAGGGGACAGGGTAATGAAAAACTGTTTTTT.

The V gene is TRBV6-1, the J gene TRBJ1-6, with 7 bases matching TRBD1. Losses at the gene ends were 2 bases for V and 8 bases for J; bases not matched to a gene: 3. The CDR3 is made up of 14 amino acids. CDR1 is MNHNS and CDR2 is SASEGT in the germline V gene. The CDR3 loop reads CASSENRGDSPLHF. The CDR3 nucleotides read TGTGCCAGCAGTGAAAACAGGGGTGATTCACCCCTCCACTTT.

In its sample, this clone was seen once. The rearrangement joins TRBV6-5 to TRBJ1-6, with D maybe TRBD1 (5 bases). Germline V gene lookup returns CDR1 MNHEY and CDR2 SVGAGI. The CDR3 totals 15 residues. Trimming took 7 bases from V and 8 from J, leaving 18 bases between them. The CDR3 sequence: CASMAGRAKHSPLHF. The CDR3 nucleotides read TGTGCCAGCATGGCGGGACGGGCAAAGCATTCACCCCTCCACTTT.

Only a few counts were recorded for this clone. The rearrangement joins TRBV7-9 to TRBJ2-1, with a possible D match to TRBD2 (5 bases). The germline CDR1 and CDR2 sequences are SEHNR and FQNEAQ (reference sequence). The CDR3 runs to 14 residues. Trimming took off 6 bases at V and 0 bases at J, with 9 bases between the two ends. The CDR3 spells CASRDLSSYNEQFF. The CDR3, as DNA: TGTGCCAGCAGGGACTTGAGCTCCTACAATGAGCAGTTCTTC.

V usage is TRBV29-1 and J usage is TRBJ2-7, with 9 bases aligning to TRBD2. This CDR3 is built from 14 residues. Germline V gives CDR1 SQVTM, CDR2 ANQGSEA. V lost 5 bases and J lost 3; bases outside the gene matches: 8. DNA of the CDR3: TGCAGCGTTTCGGGACTAGCTAGGGGCTACGAGCAGTACTTC. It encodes CSVSGLARGYEQYF.